A single sample is the source of the 15 T cell receptor beta chains below, sequenced in a study of cytomegalovirus exposure and HLA in healthy donors. PCR used 60 Vbeta primers and 13 Jbeta primers. Clones were read by immunoSEQ multiplex PCR, and TCRdb kept only the in-frame ones, dropping some. The sample has some 180,000 clones, approximately 71% seen once; the top ten hold under 5.5%. Sequencing was done on a sample of PBMCs. These receptors originate from a woman in her late teens or twenties in good health and CMV-seropositive.

Only a few counts were recorded for this clone. Sequence at one end of the junction differs from germline and may be a read error. The same CDR3 can be traced to other DNA sequences in this sample. The chain couples TRBV5-6 to TRBJ2-1; 12 nucleotides line up with TRBD2. This CDR3 contains 13 residues. Germline V gives CDR1 SGHDT, CDR2 YYEEEE. The CDR3 protein is CASSSLAGGLQFF. Written as DNA, the CDR3 is TGTGCTAGCAGCTCCCTAGCGGGGGGGTTGCAGTTCTTC.

The genes are TRBV19 and TRBJ1-5; D possibly corresponds to TRBD1 (5 bases). Germline V lookup: CDR1 LNHDA, CDR2 SQIVND (reference sequence). CDR3 length equals 17 residues. The V and J ends lost 7 bases and 2 bases respectively, with 21 bases between them. CDR3 bases: TGTGCCAGTAATCGTATCCCCGGGACTGGGGGCAATCAGCCCCAGCATTTT. Its translation is CASNRIPGTGGNQPQHF. The whole variable domain, filled in from reference TRBV19 and TRBJ1-5, reads DGGITQSPKYLFRKEGQNVTLSCEQNLNHDAMYWYRQDPGQGLRLIYYSQIVNDFQKGDIAEGYSVSREKKESFPLTVTSAQKNPTAFYLCASNRIPGTGGNQPQHFGDGTRLSIL.

This chain uses TRBV4-2 with TRBJ2-7; TRBD1 is a possible D gene (6 bases). CDR1 is LGHNA, CDR2 YNFKEQ, per germline. V was trimmed by 0 bases and J by 2 bases, leaving 17 bases between them. The CDR3 runs 17 residues. The CDR3 DNA follows: TGTGCCAGCAGCCAAGATGGGCGGCAGGGGAATACCTACGAGCAGTACTTC. Translation gives CASSQDGRQGNTYEQYF.

The chain carries TRBV4-3 and TRBJ2-7; D remains ambiguous. Germline assignment: CDR1 LGHNA and CDR2 YSLEER. This CDR3 region has 15 residues. V gave up 0 bases and J gave up 3 bases, with 12 bases separating them. Here the CDR3 DNA reads TGCGCCAGCAGCCAAGAAAATGAAGAGAACTACGAGCAGTACTTC. It specifies CASSQENEENYEQYF.

This chain joins TRBV28 and TRBJ1-2; weak D call: TRBD1 (5 bases). The V end was cut by 5 bases, the J end by 5 bases, with 18 bases between. The CDR3 length is 15 residues. Germline lookup yields CDR1 MDHEN and CDR2 SYDVKM. This CDR3 reads CASSVRIGGGYGYTF. The DNA of the CDR3 is TGTGCCAGCAGTGTTCGCATTGGGGGGGGGTATGGCTACACCTTC.

The V gene is TRBV5-4, the J gene TRBJ2-7, with TRBD1 matching 7 bases. Germline V CDR1 and CDR2: SGHNT, YYREEE (reference sequence). This CDR3 has 16 residues. With V trimmed by 0 bases and J by 1 base, 7 bases remained unmatched. CDR3 nucleotides: TGTGCCAGCAGCTTGGCCGTGGGACAGCAGTCCTACGAGCAGTACTTC. This codes for CASSLAVGQQSYEQYF.

The V and J genes are TRBV6-4 and TRBJ2-3, with a tentative D call TRBD1 (6 bases). The CDR3 has 13 residues. Trimming removed 3 bases at V and 11 bases at J, with 15 bases between. CDR1 is MRHNA, CDR2 SNTAGT, per germline. The CDR3 protein is CASSDHQGCQQYF. The CDR3 nucleotides read TGTGCCAGCAGTGATCATCAGGGGTGTCAGCAGTATTTT.

The chain links TRBV9 to TRBJ1-3; TRBD1 agrees at 8 bases. J lost 1 base, V lost 6 bases, and 3 bases had no gene match. The CDR3 totals 14 residues. Looked up from germline, CDR1 is SGDLS and CDR2 is YYNGEE. The chain's CDR3 is CASNQGASGNTIYF. CDR3 nucleotide sequence: TGTGCCAGCAACCAGGGGGCTTCTGGAAACACCATATATTTT.

Only a few counts were recorded for this clone. The chain combines TRBV7-2 with TRBJ2-3, with 10 bases fitting TRBD2. CDR3 length: 15 amino acids. The ends lost 2 bases at V and 9 bases at J; junction bases unmatched: 8. Germline V lookup: CDR1 SGHTA, CDR2 FQGNSA. In DNA form, the CDR3 reads TGTGCCAGCAGCTTAACAGCGGGGGGGCCTAGGACGCAGTATTTT. Protein product: CASSLTAGGPRTQYF.

This chain uses TRBV18 with TRBJ2-1; 9 bases fit TRBD1. The CDR3 spans 16 residues. V was pared by 5 bases and J by 5 bases, with 10 bases of the junction left unmatched. Germline CDR1 and CDR2: KGHSH and LQKENI. The CDR3 sequence: CASSIIPGQGNNEQFF. Written as DNA, the CDR3 is TGTGCCAGCTCAATAATTCCGGGACAGGGAAACAATGAGCAGTTCTTC.

This clone showed up just a few times. The chain carries TRBV18 and TRBJ1-1; TRBD1 matches 12 bases. The CDR3 has 15 residues. Trimming took 4 bases from V and 2 from J; bases not matched to a gene: 2. Germline values: CDR1 KGHSH, CDR2 LQKENI. The CDR3 nucleotides read TGTGCCAGCTCACAGGGACAGGGGGCAAACACTGAAGCTTTCTTT. Translation: CASSQGQGANTEAFF. The full variable domain, completed using reference TRBV18 and TRBJ1-1, is NAGVMQNPRHLVRRRGQEARLRCSPMKGHSHVYWYRQLPEEGLKFMVYLQKENIIDESGMPKERFSAEFPKEGPSILRIQQVVRGDSAAYFCASSQGQGANTEAFFGQGTRLTVV.

The rearrangement joins TRBV5-4 to TRBJ1-2, with unresolved D. Germline loops: CDR1 SGHNT, CDR2 YYREEE (reference sequence). V lost 0 bases, J lost 10 bases, and 7 bases lay in between. The CDR3 extends over 11 amino acids. Here the CDR3 reads CASSLARSYTF. CDR3 bases: TGTGCCAGCAGCTTGGCCAGGTCCTACACCTTC.

This sequence joins TRBV9 and TRBJ2-5; 13 bases match TRBD2. CDR3 length: 17 amino acids. J was trimmed by 4 bases and V by 3 bases; bases with no gene match: 9. The germline V gene has CDR1 SGDLS and CDR2 YYNGEE. This CDR3 reads CASSEPTSGGGIETQYF. The CDR3 DNA reads TGTGCCAGCAGCGAGCCAACTAGCGGGGGGGGTATAGAGACCCAGTACTTC. Combining the CDR3 with reference TRBV9 and TRBJ2-5 gives the whole variable domain DSGVTQTPKHLITATGQRVTLRCSPRSGDLSVYWYQQSLDQGLQFLIQYYNGEERAKGNILERFSAQQFPDLHSELNLSSLELGDSALYFCASSEPTSGGGIETQYFGPGTRLLVL.

On this clone: Germline is not matched at one junction end, which may reflect a read error. The chain recombines TRBV7-7 with TRBJ2-1, with TRBD1 matching over 9 bases. This CDR3 region has 13 residues. Germline V gene lookup returns CDR1 SSHAT and CDR2 FNYEAQ (reference sequence). The CDR3 DNA follows: TGTGCTAGCAGTGGACAGGGGAGGAATGAGCAGTTCTTC. It specifies CASSGQGRNEQFF.

The J gene is TRBJ2-7, the V gene TRBV14; D might be TRBD1 (8 bases). Germline lookup yields CDR1 SGHDN and CDR2 FVKESK. The V end was cut by 3 bases, the J end by 6 bases, with 24 bases between. The CDR3 loop spans 17 amino acids. CDR3 sequence: CASSQGGAAGGLFEQYF. CDR3 coding DNA: TGTGCCAGCAGCCAGGGAGGGGCGGCAGGGGGCCTATTCGAGCAGTACTTC.